The 10 T cell receptor beta chains in this list originate from one sample, sequenced in a study of cytomegalovirus exposure and HLA in healthy donors. A multiplex PCR was run with 60 Vbeta primers and 13 Jbeta primers. Assay used: immunoSEQ multiplex PCR; TCRdb lists only in-frame clones, some missing. The sample carries around 110,000 clones, 80% to 85% recorded once. Sequenced input: PBMCs. Source of these receptors: a young man in good health and CMV-seronegative.

This chain connects TRBV30 to TRBJ2-1, with 9 bases matching TRBD1. Germline V gives CDR1 GTSNPN, CDR2 SVGIG (reference sequence). The CDR3 runs 13 residues. V was pared by 2 bases and J by 10 bases, with 6 bases of the junction left unmatched. Here the CDR3 reads CAWSKNRGQEQFF. In DNA form, the CDR3 reads TGTGCCTGGAGTAAGAACAGGGGGCAGGAGCAGTTCTTC. The whole variable domain, remainder taken from reference TRBV30 and TRBJ2-1, is SQTIHQWPATLVQPVGSPLSLECTVEGTSNPNLYWYRQAAGRGLQLLFYSVGIGQISSEVPQNLSASRPQDRQFILSSKKLLLSDSGFYLCAWSKNRGQEQFFGPGTRLTVL.

This chain connects TRBV5-1 to TRBJ1-6; D perhaps matches TRBD1 (5 bases). This CDR3 is built from 15 residues. Germline CDR1 is SGHRS and CDR2 is YFSETQ. V was pared by 3 bases and J by 7 bases, with 14 bases between. CDR3 amino acids: CASSSRGDLNSPLHF. The CDR3 nucleotides are TGCGCCAGCAGCTCCCGTGGGGACTTGAATTCACCCCTCCACTTT.

This clone was recorded only once. The rearrangement uses TRBV25-1 and TRBJ1-4; 7 bases map to TRBD1. The CDR3 is made up of 14 amino acids. Germline loops: CDR1 MGHDK, CDR2 SYGVNS. V was clipped by 8 bases and J by 7 bases; unmatched bases: 10. CDR3 sequence reads: CASVDRAGGEKLFF. In DNA, the CDR3 is TGTGCCAGCGTCGACAGGGCCGGGGGTGAAAAACTGTTTTTT.

This clone was seen more than once but under ten times. J is TRBJ1-6 and V is TRBV27, with D unclear. The germline V gene has CDR1 MNHEY and CDR2 SMNVEV (reference sequence). This CDR3 has 16 residues. Between the trimmed V and J ends, which lost 2 bases and 7 bases, there was a span of 15 bases. The CDR3 loop is CASSLKTDTRNSPLHF. For the CDR3, the DNA is TGTGCCAGCAGTTTAAAAACAGACACTCGGAATTCACCCCTCCACTTT.

This chain joins TRBV28 and TRBJ2-2; D may be TRBD2 (6 bases). This CDR3 has 20 residues. V was cut by 3 bases and J by 6 bases, with 29 bases left in between. Germline V CDR1 and CDR2: MDHEN, SYDVKM. CDR3 loop: CASSFSDPPTTRVGPGELFF. The CDR3 region has the DNA TGTGCCAGCAGTTTTTCTGACCCCCCGACGACTAGAGTCGGACCCGGGGAGCTGTTTTTT.

This chain links TRBV6-6 with TRBJ2-5; weak D call: TRBD1 (5 bases). V lost 7 bases and J 5 bases, leaving 17 bases between the germline ends. Germline CDR1 MNHNY, CDR2 SVGAGI (reference sequence). CDR3 length: 14 amino acids. CDR3 sequence reads: CASMPGRATETQYF. In nucleotides, the CDR3 is TGTGCCAGCATGCCGGGCAGGGCAACGGAGACCCAGTACTTC.

V gene TRBV9 combines with J gene TRBJ2-3, with 8 bases identical to TRBD2. Germline CDR1 and CDR2: SGDLS and YYNGEE. The CDR3 is 14 residues long. Trimming removed 8 bases from V and 2 bases from J; junction bases left unmatched: 7. CDR3 nucleotide sequence: TGTGCCAGTGCTAGCGGGCTATACACAGATACGCAGTATTTT. Translating it yields CASASGLYTDTQYF.

The V gene is TRBV5-1, the J gene TRBJ2-7; 10 positions agree with TRBD1. J lost 5 bases, V lost 2 bases, and 10 bases had no gene match. Per germline, CDR1 SGHRS and CDR2 YFSETQ. There are 16 residues in the CDR3. The CDR3 spells CASSFFRDRGRNEQYF. The CDR3 nucleotides are TGCGCCAGCAGCTTCTTCCGGGACAGGGGCCGGAACGAGCAGTACTTC.

The CDR3 DNA reads as TGCAGTGGGAGGGACCAAGAGACCCAGTACTTC. Protein product: CSGRDQETQYF. The chain links TRBV20-1 to TRBJ2-5; D may be TRBD2 (6 bases). This CDR3 region has 11 residues. V lost 7 bases and J 0 bases, leaving 6 bases between the germline ends. Germline V gene data show CDR1 as DFQATT and CDR2 as SNEGSKA (reference sequence).

This clone was observed once. The chain joins TRBV6-1 to TRBJ2-3; D ambiguous. Deletions cut 6 bases from V and 2 bases from J, with 15 bases between. The CDR3 runs to 15 residues. Looked up from germline, CDR1 is MNHNS and CDR2 is SASEGT. The CDR3 loop reads CASSTGGTHTDTQYF. In DNA, the CDR3 is TGTGCCAGCAGCACTGGCGGTACCCACACAGATACGCAGTATTTT.